The source of this T cell receptor beta chain is a study of cytomegalovirus exposure and HLA in healthy donors. Broader study findings: In an earlier analysis, most TCR beta V segments were productive about 87% or about 30% of the time. As was reported, the HLA-A and HLA-B alleles of most subjects were accurately predicted from TCR beta sequences.

Germline trimming cut 4 bases from V and 5 bases from J; bases unmatched to any gene: 6. This CDR3 spans 15 amino acids. In the case of this clone: Its cognate antigen is unknown.

A multiplex PCR was run with 60 Vbeta primers and 13 Jbeta primers. Methods used by the authors: In a later analysis, 75 million to 95 million unique TCR beta chains included roughly 11 million shared by two or more donors. Libraries were prepared by immunoSEQ multiplex PCR; TCRdb keeps only in-frame clonotypes and omits some of them. V and J calls and clone size are given by that table; D and trimming were obtained from the DNA. The profile covers 110,000 or so clones, with approximately 76% appearing a single time and roughly 8% taken by the ten largest. The chain links TRBV23-1 to TRBJ2-7; 12 nucleotides align to TRBD1. TRBV23-1 is identified as an open reading frame with a role that is uncertain. The TCR comes from a woman aged 50 to 65 in good health and CMV-seropositive. Input material: PBMCs. The CDR3 sequence: CASSRPGTGGDEQYF. The DNA of the CDR3 is TGCGCCAGCAGTCGCCCCGGGACAGGGGGCGACGAGCAGTACTTC.